This T cell receptor beta chain was profiled in a study of blood T cell repertoires in COVID-19. Study-wide context: The United States, Italy and Spain supplied acute and convalescent COVID-19 samples. In each case, the material was cDNA or gDNA derived from T cells, B-cell-depleted T cells, or PBMCs.

Authors' data handling: Quantification of nucleated cells was approximated via reference gene primer amplification. Assay used: immunoSEQ multiplex PCR; TCRdb lists only in-frame clones, some missing. The DNA was the basis for D and trimming; V, J and clone size are from that table. The sample contains fewer than 85,000 clones, about 80% of which appear only once. Germline lookup yields CDR1 MNHEY and CDR2 SVGEGT. The CDR3 is 16 amino acids. The V end was cut by 4 bases, the J end by 1 base, with 16 bases between. The sequence derives from a woman in her seventies with acute or convalescent COVID-19. V and J are TRBV6-2 or TRBV6-3 and TRBJ1-1, with D perhaps matching TRBD1 (5 bases). Sequences were obtained from peripheral blood. The CDR3, as DNA: TGTGCCAGCAGTTTCACGACAGCCCGGCCGAACACTGAAGCTTTCTTT. As protein: CASSFTTARPNTEAFF.